Listed below are T cell receptor beta chains from one sample, sequenced in a study of regulatory T cells in long-lasting Graves disease. TCRdb passed the multiplex PCR reads through MiXCR, listing each CDR3 protein once. The data show 400,000 to 450,000 distinct CDR3 sequences, with 15% to 20% seen just once and over 8.5% held by the top ten. These data were also filed under a second study, of T cells in Graves' hyperthyroidism and ophthalmopathy.

The source was peripheral blood mononuclear cells (PBMCs), collected at new diagnosis, from a patient treated with antithyroid drugs. Receptors originate from a woman in her 30s with Graves disease. Each CDR3 is given with its conserved first and last residue. A D gene is named only where the DNA matches it firmly. Clone size is given for some rows only: seen once, a few or many times, or a class if the clone is expanded.

d_gene,v_gene,abundance,j_gene,CDR3nt,CDR3aa
TRBD2,TRBV28,many,TRBJ2-5,TGTGCCAGCAGCTTGGGACTAGATAGAGAGACCCAGTACTTC,CASSLGLDRETQYF
.,TRBV19,.,TRBJ1-2,TGTGCCAGTAGCTCCGGGGGCTACACCTTC,CASSSGGYTF
TRBD1,TRBV6-1,few,TRBJ1-5,TGTGCCAGCAGCGAGGGGACAGGGCACAATCAGCCCCAGCATTTT,CASSEGTGHNQPQHF
TRBD2,TRBV14,many,TRBJ2-1,TGTGCCAGCAGCCAAGACTGGCTAGCGGGTTCTAATGAGCAGTTCTTC,CASSQDWLAGSNEQFF
.,TRBV6-2/TRBV6-3,.,TRBJ1-2,TGTGCCAGCAGTACTGGACTACAGGGCTTACCTTATGGCTACACCTTC,CASSTGLQGLPYGYTF
TRBD1,TRBV29-1,once,TRBJ2-7,TGCAGCGCAGCCACACGGGACAGGGGTACATGGAGGGACGAGCAGTACTTC,CSAATRDRGTWRDEQYF
.,TRBV10-3,few,TRBJ2-7,TGTGCCATCAGGGGTAGGTTGGAGCAGTACTTC,CAIRGRLEQYF
TRBD2,TRBV2,many,TRBJ2-1,TGTGCCAGCATCCAAGGAAGAGGTAGCGGGAGGCCTGATGAGCAGTTCTTC,CASIQGRGSGRPDEQFF
.,TRBV14,few,TRBJ1-2,TGTGCCAGCAGCCAAACCGGGACCGGGAGCACCTTC,CASSQTGTGSTF
.,TRBV6-9,.,TRBJ1-6,TGTGCCGGCAGTTACTCACCCGGACCCAATTCACCCCTCCACTTT,CAGSYSPGPNSPLHF
.,TRBV30,many,TRBJ1-1,TGTGCCTGGGCTCCGGACGGGGAGAACACTGAAGCTTTCTTT,CAWAPDGENTEAFF
TRBD2,TRBV4-1,.,TRBJ2-2,TGCGCCAGCAGCCCCCCCCGGACTAGCCTTTTTTACACCGGGGAGCTGTTTTTT,CASSPPRTSLFYTGELFF
TRBD2,TRBV7-9,.,TRBJ2-3,TGTGCCAGCAGCCTCATGACCCCCGCCGGCGGGAGGACCCCAGATACGCAGTATTTT,CASSLMTPAGGRTPDTQYF
.,TRBV4-2,many,TRBJ2-1,TGTGCCAGCAGCCAAGATGGCAGAAATGAGCAGTTCTTC,CASSQDGRNEQFF
.,TRBV7-9,many,TRBJ2-5,TGTGCCAGCAGCTTCGAGGAAGAGACCCAGTACTTC,CASSFEEETQYF
TRBD1,TRBV27,many,TRBJ1-1,TGTGCCAGCAGTTTTACAGGGGGTTTGGGAACTGAAGCTTTCTTT,CASSFTGGLGTEAFF
.,TRBV6-5,.,TRBJ2-2,TGTGCCAGCAGTTATCATCGGGTTGCGCTGAACACCGGGGAGCTGTTTTTT,CASSYHRVALNTGELFF
.,TRBV28,many,TRBJ1-1,TGTGCCAGCAGTACCCAGGGCCGGACTGAAGCTTTCTTT,CASSTQGRTEAFF
TRBD2,TRBV5-1,many,TRBJ2-1,TGCGCCAGCAGCATACAAGCGGGAACGAATGAGCAGTTCTTC,CASSIQAGTNEQFF
.,TRBV25-1,few,TRBJ2-7,TGTGCCAGCTCCGGGGACCCCACCTTCGAGCAGTACTTC,CASSGDPTFEQYF
.,TRBV6-9,.,TRBJ1-5,TGTGCCAGCAGTTACGACGGGGTTCAGCCCCAGCATTTT,CASSYDGVQPQHF
TRBD2,TRBV7-9,many,TRBJ2-1,TGTGCCAGCAGACCAAGCGGGGAGAACAATGAGCAGTTCTTC,CASRPSGENNEQFF
.,TRBV28,many,TRBJ2-1,TGTGCCAGCAGTTCCCGACTTTCCCGAGACAATGAGCAGTTCTTC,CASSSRLSRDNEQFF
.,TRBV7-9,many,TRBJ1-1,TGTGCCAGCAGCTTTATTGCGGACACTGAAGCTTTCTTT,CASSFIADTEAFF
TRBD2,TRBV11-3,many,TRBJ2-1,TGTGCCAGCAGCTTAGCGCGGGGGTCCAATGAGCAGTTCTTC,CASSLARGSNEQFF
TRBD1,TRBV4-1,.,TRBJ1-4,TGCGCCAGCCGCAGCTTCGGGACAGCAAATGAAAAACTGTTTTTT,CASRSFGTANEKLFF
TRBD1,TRBV18,many,TRBJ2-5,TGTGCCAGCTCCCCGGACAGGGGGTTTGAGACCCAGTACTTC,CASSPDRGFETQYF
.,TRBV6-5,.,TRBJ1-2,TGTGCCAGCAGTTACTCGTCCAGAAACTATGGCTACACCTTC,CASSYSSRNYGYTF
.,TRBV6-2/TRBV6-3,few,TRBJ1-1,TGTGTCAGCGGCCCCAGATACATGAACACTGAAGCTTTCTTT,CVSGPRYMNTEAFF
TRBD1,TRBV6-1,many,TRBJ2-6,TGTGCCAGCAGTCATCCGGGACAGACCTCTGGGGCCAACGTCCTGACTTTC,CASSHPGQTSGANVLTF
TRBD1,TRBV4-1,.,TRBJ2-2,TGCGCCAGCAGCCAACGACAGGGCGGCACCGGGGAGCTGTTTTTT,CASSQRQGGTGELFF
TRBD1,TRBV3-1,many,TRBJ1-3,TGTGCCAGCAGCCAACGGGACAGGGCTGGAAACACCATATATTTT,CASSQRDRAGNTIYF
.,TRBV18,many,TRBJ2-3,TGTGCCAGCTCACCCCGCAGGGGGGACACAGATACGCAGTATTTT,CASSPRRGDTDTQYF
.,TRBV27,many,TRBJ1-2,TGTGCCAGCAGTTCTCATCGTTCGGGTGCCTATGGCTACACCTTC,CASSSHRSGAYGYTF
TRBD1,TRBV12-3/TRBV12-4,many,TRBJ1-5,TGTGCCAGCAGTGTAACCATCCAGGGACAGGGTCAACCCCAGCATTTT,CASSVTIQGQGQPQHF
TRBD2,TRBV7-9,many,TRBJ2-5,TGTGCCAGCAGCTCTAGCGGGAGGGCCGCAAAGACCCAGTACTTC,CASSSSGRAAKTQYF
.,TRBV20-1,many,TRBJ2-1,TGCAGTGCCCAAGTCTGGAATGAGCAGTTCTTC,CSAQVWNEQFF
TRBD1,TRBV5-1,many,TRBJ2-1,TGCGCCAGCAGCTTCACAGGGGCCTACAATGAGCAGTTCTTC,CASSFTGAYNEQFF
TRBD1,TRBV24-1,many,TRBJ2-2,TGTGCCACCAGTTTCCCGGGACAGGGCGGCACCGGGGAGCTGTTTTTT,CATSFPGQGGTGELFF
.,TRBV11-2,many,TRBJ1-1,TGTGCCAGCAGCCTTAAGATTAACACTGAAGCTTTCTTT,CASSLKINTEAFF
.,TRBV11-2,many,TRBJ1-2,TGTGCCAGCAGCTTAGCGACAGGAGACTATGGCTACACCTTC,CASSLATGDYGYTF
TRBD2,TRBV19,few,TRBJ2-7,TGTGCCAGTAGCCTAGGGACTAGCAACGAGCAGTACTTC,CASSLGTSNEQYF
.,TRBV5-1,many,TRBJ2-4,TGCGCCAGCAGCTCGACTCCGATCGAATGGGCCAAAAACATTCAGTACTTC,CASSSTPIEWAKNIQYF
.,TRBV15,many,TRBJ1-5,TGTGCCACCAGCCTAGACAGGTACAATCAGCCCCAGCATTTT,CATSLDRYNQPQHF
TRBD1,TRBV6-1,many,TRBJ1-1,TGTGCCAGCAGTGCTCCAGGGGGGAACACTGAAGCTTTCTTT,CASSAPGGNTEAFF
.,TRBV20-1,.,TRBJ2-7,TGCAGTGTCCCCGACGGGAGCTCCTACGAGCAGTACTTC,CSVPDGSSYEQYF
TRBD2,TRBV19,once,TRBJ2-1,TGTGCCAGTAGTCCCCCTGGAGCGGGAGGGGTCAATGAGCAGTTCTTC,CASSPPGAGGVNEQFF
TRBD1,TRBV7-2,few,TRBJ1-4,TGTGCCAGCAGCTTAACCATCTACAGGGGGCGGCACCCAACTAATGAAAAACTGTTTTTT,CASSLTIYRGRHPTNEKLFF
TRBD1,TRBV20-1,many,TRBJ2-1,TGCAGTGCTAGGGGACAGGGCTCCTACAATGAGCAGTTCTTC,CSARGQGSYNEQFF
.,TRBV28,many,TRBJ2-5,TGTGCCAGCAACTCCGGGCAGCTCCTTGGCGAGACCCAGTACTTC,CASNSGQLLGETQYF
TRBD1,TRBV16,many,TRBJ1-5,TGTGCCAGCAGCCAAATGAGGGGGCTAAGCAATCAGCCCCAGCATTTT,CASSQMRGLSNQPQHF
TRBD1,TRBV30,many,TRBJ1-1,TGTGCCTGGTCTCGAGACAGGGGGACTGAAGCTTTCTTT,CAWSRDRGTEAFF
.,TRBV28,many,TRBJ2-1,TGTGCCAGCAGTTTAAATGGGCAATACAATGAGCAGTTCTTC,CASSLNGQYNEQFF
.,TRBV11-2,many,TRBJ1-2,TGTACCAGCAGCTTCCGGACAGAAGGCTACACCTTC,CTSSFRTEGYTF
.,TRBV3-1,few,TRBJ1-5,TGTGCCAGCAGGAAGACGGGTCGGGGACAGCCCCAGCATTTT,CASRKTGRGQPQHF
TRBD2,TRBV28,many,TRBJ2-2,TGTGCCAGCAGTTCCTGGGTACTAGCGGGAGGGCCCGGGGAGCTGTTTTTT,CASSSWVLAGGPGELFF
.,TRBV5-5,many,TRBJ1-1,TGTGCCAGCAGCTCCCGGCTGGGGGCAGTTACAGCTGAAGCTTTCTTT,CASSSRLGAVTAEAFF
.,TRBV2,many,TRBJ2-7,TGTGCCAGCAGTTCCCCAGGGCCGTGGTCCTACGAGCAGTACTTC,CASSSPGPWSYEQYF
.,TRBV7-9,many,TRBJ2-3,TGTGCCAGCAGCCCCGGACTGAGCACAGATACGCAGTATTTT,CASSPGLSTDTQYF
.,TRBV3-1,many,TRBJ1-1,TGTGCCAGCAGCCGTCAGGACAGCGATAAAGCTTTCTTT,CASSRQDSDKAFF